Listed below are T cell receptor beta chains from one sample, sequenced in a study of OX40 agonist ivuxolimab in advanced cancers. Using immunoSEQ multiplex PCR, the repertoire was profiled, and TCRdb retains in-frame clones only, with some absent. The repertoire holds 100,000 to 140,000 clones, with 75% to 95% as singletons. Sample: CD4+ or CD8+ T cells sorted from blood, taken in a trial of the OX40 agonist ivuxolimab. Receptors were obtained from an adult with an advanced solid tumor such as melanoma, head and neck, liver or kidney cancer. Both conserved end residues are part of each CDR3. A D gene is named only where the DNA matches it firmly. Expanded clones are given a class, and other clones once, few, many or no size at all.

clone_size | cdr3_length | j_call | d_call | v_call | cdr3_nt | cdr3_aa
- | 13 | TRBJ2-7 | - | TRBV29-1 | TGCAGCGTTGACTTGGGGACGAGCCGCGAGCAGTACTTC | CSVDLGTSREQYF
- | 16 | TRBJ1-1 | TRBD1 | TRBV28 | TGTGCCAGCAGTGTGTACCCGGGACAGGTAAACACTGAAGCTTTCTTT | CASSVYPGQVNTEAFF
- | 18 | TRBJ1-5 | - | TRBV7-9 | TGTGCCAGCAGCTTAGGGGACCCCTCCGGAATTAGTGAGAAGCCCCAGCATTTT | CASSLGDPSGISEKPQHF
- | 17 | TRBJ2-2 | TRBD1 | TRBV19 | TGTGCCAGTAACCCCCAGAGGACAGGATCGAACACCGGGGAGCTGTTTTTT | CASNPQRTGSNTGELFF
- | 15 | TRBJ2-1 | - | TRBV5-6 | TGTGCCAGCAGCTTGGCGGACTACTCCTACAATGAGCAGTTCTTC | CASSLADYSYNEQFF
- | 14 | TRBJ2-7 | - | TRBV15 | TGTGCCACCAGCAGCGACCCTGGGCGGAACGAGCAGTACTTC | CATSSDPGRNEQYF
- | 15 | TRBJ2-5 | TRBD2 | TRBV7-3 | TGTGCCAGCAGCTTCCTAGCGGGAGTTTGGGAGACCCAGTACTTC | CASSFLAGVWETQYF
- | 13 | TRBJ2-7 | - | TRBV5-1 | TGCGCCAGCAGTCCCCAGGGTTTATACGAGCAGTACTTC | CASSPQGLYEQYF
once | 16 | TRBJ1-3 | - | TRBV5-8 | TGTGCCAGCAGCTTGGGGGACACACACTCTGGAAACACCATATATTTT | CASSLGDTHSGNTIYF
- | 15 | TRBJ2-7 | - | TRBV19 | TGTGCCAGTAGTATAGTTGGGGCAGACTCCTACGAGCAGTACTTC | CASSIVGADSYEQYF
- | 15 | TRBJ2-2 | - | TRBV7-3 | TGTGCCAGCAGCTTAATGGGGTCGAGCACCGGGGAGCTGTTTTTT | CASSLMGSSTGELFF
- | 15 | TRBJ2-2 | - | TRBV6-4 | TGTGCCAGCAGTGAGTTGGGACTTAACACCGGGGAGCTGTTTTTT | CASSELGLNTGELFF
- | 15 | TRBJ1-4 | TRBD1 | TRBV5-4 | TGTGCCAGCAGCCGGACAGGGGGCGCGGATGAAAAACTGTTTTTT | CASSRTGGADEKLFF
- | 17 | TRBJ2-2 | TRBD2 | TRBV9 | TGTGCCAGCAGCTTAACGCGGGAGGGCCCGAACACCGGGGAGCTGTTTTTT | CASSLTREGPNTGELFF
few | 16 | TRBJ2-1 | - | TRBV9 | TGTGCCAGCAGCCCTCGCTTACGTCCTGGGGGCAATGAGCAGTTCTTC | CASSPRLRPGGNEQFF
- | 13 | TRBJ1-2 | - | TRBV28 | TGTGCCAGCAACAAGGGACTTAACTATGGCTACACCTTC | CASNKGLNYGYTF
- | 13 | TRBJ2-7 | - | TRBV28 | TGTGCCAGCAGATTACAGGCGGACCTCGAGCAGTACTTC | CASRLQADLEQYF
- | 14 | TRBJ2-2 | - | TRBV29-1 | TGCAGCGTTGGGCAATTTAGCTACACCGGGGAGCTGTTTTTT | CSVGQFSYTGELFF
- | 16 | TRBJ2-7 | TRBD2 | TRBV2 | TGTGCCAACCACTACCAGGACACTAGCGGCTCCTACGAGCAGTACTTC | CANHYQDTSGSYEQYF
- | 17 | TRBJ2-3 | - | TRBV10-1 | TGCGCCAGCAGTGTTAATCAACAGCCGACTAGCACAGATACGCAGTATTTT | CASSVNQQPTSTDTQYF
- | 15 | TRBJ2-1 | TRBD2 | TRBV5-1 | TGCGCCAGCAGCTTGGGACTAGCGGCCAACTTTGTGGAGTTCTTC | CASSLGLAANFVEFF
- | 14 | TRBJ2-1 | TRBD2 | TRBV18 | TGTGCCAGCTCACCAAGGCGGGAGGGCAATGAGCAGTTCTTC | CASSPRREGNEQFF
- | 15 | TRBJ1-2 | TRBD1 | TRBV4-2 | TGTGCCAGCAGCCAAGGGGACAGGGGCGTTGGGGGCTACACCTTC | CASSQGDRGVGGYTF
once | 15 | TRBJ2-3 | - | TRBV18 | TGTGCCAGCTCACCCGACAGAACTAGCACAGATACGCAGTATTTT | CASSPDRTSTDTQYF
- | 15 | TRBJ1-2 | - | TRBV6-1 | TGTGCCAGCAGTGAATACGGACTAGCTAACTATGGCTACACCTTC | CASSEYGLANYGYTF
once | 18 | TRBJ1-2 | - | TRBV18 | TGTGCCAGCTCACTCAACTCACTGAGAGGGAAGGATAACTATGGCTACACCTTC | CASSLNSLRGKDNYGYTF
once | 14 | TRBJ2-1 | - | TRBV19 | TGTGCCAGTAGTATAGTTAATTCCTACAATGAGCAGTTCTTC | CASSIVNSYNEQFF
- | 14 | TRBJ2-1 | - | TRBV6-6 | TGTGCCAGCAGTTACATGCAGGGTGGGAATGAGCAGTTCTTC | CASSYMQGGNEQFF
- | 15 | TRBJ1-1 | - | TRBV18 | TGTGCCAGCTCACCTGGGGAAGGGAGGAACACTGAAGCTTTCTTT | CASSPGEGRNTEAFF
- | 15 | TRBJ1-5 | - | TRBV4-1 | TGCGCCAGCAGCCAAGATTTTGGGCTAGGTCAGCCCCAGCATTTT | CASSQDFGLGQPQHF
- | 16 | TRBJ2-2 | - | TRBV7-6 | TGTGCCAGCAGTTCCTGGGGGACACTTATCACCGGGGAGCTGTTTTTT | CASSSWGTLITGELFF
- | 14 | TRBJ2-1 | TRBD2 | TRBV7-3 | TGTGCCAGCAGCTTAAGCCTAGCGGGAGGGCCTTGGTTCTTC | CASSLSLAGGPWFF
- | 16 | TRBJ1-5 | TRBD1 | TRBV5-5 | TGTGCCAGCAGCTTGGGACAGGGGGCGCCGAATCAGCCCCAGCATTTT | CASSLGQGAPNQPQHF
- | 13 | TRBJ1-2 | TRBD1 | TRBV10-3 | TGTGCCATCAAAGGACAGGGGGAGGATGGCTACACCTTC | CAIKGQGEDGYTF
- | 13 | TRBJ1-5 | - | TRBV7-9 | TGTGCCAGCAGCTTAGAAGCCGGCCAGCCCCAGCATTTT | CASSLEAGQPQHF
- | 15 | TRBJ1-2 | - | TRBV21-1 | TGTGCCAGCAGCGGGGTACGGGGATTTGACTATGGCTACACCTTC | CASSGVRGFDYGYTF
- | 13 | TRBJ1-3 | - | TRBV7-3 | TGTGCCAGCAGCCCCGGGCCTGGAAACACCATATATTTT | CASSPGPGNTIYF
- | 13 | TRBJ2-1 | TRBD2 | TRBV30 | TGTGCCTGGACTACTAGCGTGGGCAATGAGCAGTTCTTC | CAWTTSVGNEQFF
once | 14 | TRBJ2-1 | - | TRBV11-3 | TGTGCCAGCAGCCCACTAGGAGGGGGGAATGAGCAGTTCTTC | CASSPLGGGNEQFF
- | 15 | TRBJ2-1 | TRBD2 | TRBV7-3 | TGTGCCAGCAGCTTAACTGGAGGGACTAGCAATGAGCAGTTCTTC | CASSLTGGTSNEQFF
- | 14 | TRBJ1-3 | - | TRBV28 | TGTGCCAGCCGAGCGGGACACCCTGGAAACACCATATATTTT | CASRAGHPGNTIYF
- | 18 | TRBJ2-6 | TRBD2 | TRBV28 | TGTGCCAGCAGTTTATCTAGCGGGAGGTATTCTGGGGCCAACGTCCTGACTTTC | CASSLSSGRYSGANVLTF
- | 16 | TRBJ1-1 | - | TRBV4-1 | TGCGCCAGCAGCCAGCAGAATCGAGGGGACGCTGGAAGGGCTTTCTTT | CASSQQNRGDAGRAFF
few | 14 | TRBJ2-3 | - | TRBV7-2 | TGTGCCAGCAGCTTAGACCCGGTTACAGATACGCAGTATTTT | CASSLDPVTDTQYF
once | 16 | TRBJ2-1 | TRBD2 | TRBV10-3 | TGTGCCATCAGTGAATCCACTAGCGGGCGTTACAATGAGCAGTTCTTC | CAISESTSGRYNEQFF
once | 14 | TRBJ1-3 | - | TRBV5-8 | TGTGCCAGCAGCTTGGCCGAGGGCGGAAACACCATATATTTT | CASSLAEGGNTIYF
- | 19 | TRBJ2-3 | TRBD2 | TRBV5-1 | TGCGCCAGCAGCCTCTCGCCCACTAGCGGGCTGGACGTCACAGATACGCAGTATTTT | CASSLSPTSGLDVTDTQYF
few | 14 | TRBJ2-5 | TRBD1 | TRBV11-2 | TGTGCCAGCAGCTATACAGGGGGTGTGGAGACCCAGTACTTC | CASSYTGGVETQYF
once | 15 | TRBJ1-5 | - | TRBV28 | TGTGCCAGCAGTTACGGGACGGGGGGCAATCAGCCCCAGCATTTT | CASSYGTGGNQPQHF
once | 19 | TRBJ1-4 | - | TRBV11-2 | TGTGCCAGCAGCCTACCATTGGGCCTGGGGCAGGCAACTAATGAAAAACTGTTTTTT | CASSLPLGLGQATNEKLFF
once | 14 | TRBJ1-2 | TRBD1 | TRBV25-1 | TGTGCCAGCAGTGTGACAGGGGAATATTATGGCTACACCTTC | CASSVTGEYYGYTF
- | 16 | TRBJ1-5 | TRBD1 | TRBV18 | TGTGCCAGCTCCCTCGGACAGGGGGCGGGTATCCAGCCCCAGCATTTT | CASSLGQGAGIQPQHF